The 26 T cell receptor beta chains below all came from one sample that was sequenced in a study of blood T cell repertoires in COVID-19. Only in-frame clones appear in the TCRdb table, and some are missing; sequencing was by immunoSEQ multiplex PCR. This sample carries a few hundred thousand clones, 80% to 90% of them seen once, and the ten largest clones take about 1.9%. Sequences were obtained from PBMCs or T cells enriched from blood (not recorded which). The receptors were gathered from a woman aged 50 to 65 who had recovered from COVID-19.

This clone has only one observation. The gene calls are TRBV6-5 and TRBJ2-7, with 10 bases fitting TRBD2. The J segment lost 2 bases and the V segment lost 2 bases, leaving 3 bases of the junction unmatched. Per germline, CDR1 MNHEY and CDR2 SVGAGI. The CDR3 extends over 15 amino acids. CDR3 in amino acids: CASSYQREGPYEQYF. The CDR3 region has the DNA TGTGCCAGCAGTTACCAGCGGGAGGGCCCCTACGAGCAGTACTTC.

Of note for this clone: This specimen includes other DNA sequences encoding the same CDR3. The gene calls are TRBV7-9 and TRBJ1-5; D is undetermined. The CDR3 extends over 14 amino acids. The germline V gene encodes CDR1 SEHNR and CDR2 FQNEAQ (reference sequence). V lost 1 base and J lost 2, with 6 bases in between. Here the CDR3 reads CASSLGQGNQPQHF. DNA of the CDR3: TGTGCCAGCAGCTTAGGGCAGGGCAATCAGCCCCAGCATTTT.

The V call is TRBV2, the J call TRBJ2-7; TRBD1 is a possible D gene (5 bases). Trimming cost V 7 bases and J 1 base, with 26 bases left between them. The germline V gene has CDR1 SNHLY and CDR2 FYNNEI. This CDR3 region has 18 residues. The CDR3 DNA is TGTGCCAGCATCGAAGGAGAGCAGGGCCCCTATTTATCCTACGAGCAGTACTTC. The encoded protein is CASIEGEQGPYLSYEQYF.

As regards this clone: At the DNA level, this CDR3 is encoded by other sequences in the same sample as well. This chain connects TRBV11-3 to TRBJ2-1; weak D call: TRBD2 (6 bases). The germline V gene has CDR1 SGHNT and CDR2 YENEEA. The V end lost 1 base, the J end lost 10 bases, and 11 bases lay between the germline ends. The CDR3 has 13 residues. The CDR3 DNA follows: TGTGCCAGCAGCTTAGCATGGGGAGGAGAGCAGTTCTTC. The encoded protein is CASSLAWGGEQFF.

The V call is TRBV2, the J call TRBJ1-2, with 10 positions matching TRBD1. The germline V gene encodes CDR1 SNHLY and CDR2 FYNNEI. With V trimmed by 6 bases and J by 1 base, 5 bases remained unmatched. The CDR3 sequence is 15 residues long. The CDR3 DNA follows: TGTGCCAGCAGAGCCGGGACAGGGGTTAACTATGGCTACACCTTC. Protein product: CASRAGTGVNYGYTF. Drawing the rest from reference TRBV2 and TRBJ1-2, the complete variable domain is EPEVTQTPSHQVTQMGQEVILRCVPISNHLYFYWYRQILGQKVEFLVSFYNNEISEKSEIFDDQFSVERPDGSNFTLKIRSTKLEDSAMYFCASRAGTGVNYGYTFGSGTRLTVV.

The chain couples TRBV6-2 or TRBV6-3 to TRBJ2-4; 8 bases fit TRBD1. The germline CDR1 and CDR2 sequences are MNHEY and SVGEGT. Germline trimming cut 5 bases from V and 3 bases from J; bases unmatched to any gene: 3. This CDR3 spans 14 amino acids. The CDR3 reads CASSPGTGKNIQYF. As DNA, the CDR3 is TGTGCCAGCAGTCCCGGGACAGGCAAAAACATTCAGTACTTC.

V and J are TRBV6-5 and TRBJ1-5; D gene unclear. V was trimmed by 6 bases and J by 10 bases, leaving 16 bases between them. Per germline, CDR1 MNHEY and CDR2 SVGAGI. The CDR3 has 13 residues. The CDR3 DNA follows: TGTGCCAGCAGAATAGACACGTCCGGACCCCAGCATTTT. Translation: CASRIDTSGPQHF.

The chain has TRBV5-4 and TRBJ2-2; 12 positions agree with TRBD1. The V and J ends lost 0 bases and 5 bases, in that order; junction bases with no gene match: 2. There are 16 residues in the CDR3. Germline V gives CDR1 SGHNT, CDR2 YYREEE (reference sequence). The DNA of the CDR3 is TGTGCCAGCAGCTTGGAGGGACAGGGGGCGACCGGGGAGCTGTTTTTT. This encodes CASSLEGQGATGELFF.

On this clone: The junction differs from germline at one of its ends, possibly a read error. The rearrangement uses TRBV6-5 and TRBJ1-6; D possibly corresponds to TRBD1 (5 bases). The CDR3 consists of 16 residues. Germline-derived CDR1 and CDR2 are MNHEY and SVGAGI. DNA for the CDR3: TGTGCCAGCAGCTACTACTCGGGGGGTTATAATTCACCCCTCCACTTT. Translating gives CASSYYSGGYNSPLHF.

This chain joins TRBV28 and TRBJ1-2; D might be TRBD1 (5 bases). V shed 6 bases and J shed 2 bases, with 13 bases lying between them. Germline V CDR1 and CDR2: MDHEN, SYDVKM. CDR3 length equals 14 residues. Here the CDR3 reads CASSPQEWNYGYTF. In nucleotides, the CDR3 is TGTGCCAGCAGCCCACAGGAGTGGAACTATGGCTACACCTTC.

The chain uses TRBV10-2 and TRBJ1-1; weak D call: TRBD1 (6 bases). CDR1 and CDR2 from the germline V gene are WSHSY and SAAADI. This CDR3 is 13 amino acids long. Trimming stripped 3 bases from V and 6 bases from J, with 11 bases between. CDR3 residues: CASSDRGRAEAFF. CDR3 nucleotide sequence: TGCGCCAGCAGTGACAGGGGAAGGGCTGAAGCTTTCTTT.

The chain recombines TRBV3-1 (or the pseudogene TRBV3-2) with TRBJ1-4; 8 positions match TRBD1. The V gene end was trimmed by 4 bases and the J gene end by 3 bases; junction bases not matched to a gene: 13. The V gene's germline CDR1 is LGHDT and CDR2 YNNKEL (reference sequence). The CDR3 is made up of 18 amino acids. The CDR3 nucleotides read TGTGCCAGCAGCCTGGCGGATTGGACAGGGCCCTCTAATGAAAAACTGTTTTTT. Amino acid sequence: CASSLADWTGPSNEKLFF.

The genes are TRBV2 and TRBJ2-1; 9 bases line up with TRBD2. V shed 1 base and J 4 bases; nucleotides not matched to a gene: 2. From germline, CDR1 is SNHLY and CDR2 FYNNEI. CDR3 length: 15 amino acids. Here the CDR3 DNA reads TGTGCCAGCAGTGAAGGAAGCGGGAGGTACAATGAGCAGTTCTTC. Translating it yields CASSEGSGRYNEQFF.

The V call is TRBV6-5, the J call TRBJ1-1; D uncertain. The CDR3 totals 15 residues. V was trimmed by 2 bases and J by 5 bases, leaving 15 bases between them. The V gene's germline CDR1 is MNHEY and CDR2 SVGAGI. CDR3 protein: CASSYGRRRETEAFF. For the CDR3, the DNA is TGTGCCAGCAGTTACGGCCGACGGAGGGAGACTGAAGCTTTCTTT.

The chain links TRBV25-1 to TRBJ1-5, with 10 bases lining up with TRBD1. The CDR3 length is 15 residues. Germline lookup yields CDR1 MGHDK and CDR2 SYGVNS. The J segment lost 0 bases and the V segment lost 4 bases, leaving 0 bases of the junction unmatched. The DNA for the CDR3 is TGTGCCAGCAGTGGGGACAGGGGTAGCAATCAGCCCCAGCATTTT. Amino acid sequence: CASSGDRGSNQPQHF.

V gene TRBV28 combines with J gene TRBJ2-3, with TRBD2 matching 11 bases. The CDR3 runs to 15 residues. Germline V gene lookup returns CDR1 MDHEN and CDR2 SYDVKM. The V gene end was trimmed by 2 bases and the J gene end by 7 bases; junction bases not matched to a gene: 5. The CDR3 DNA reads TGTGCCAGCAGTTTACCCGGGACTAGCGGTCATACGCAGTATTTT. Translating gives CASSLPGTSGHTQYF.

As regards this clone: One end of the junction varies from germline; a read error may be responsible. The J gene is TRBJ2-6, the V gene TRBV7-7; no firm D call. This CDR3 region has 15 residues. The V gene's germline CDR1 is SSHAT and CDR2 FNYEAQ (reference sequence). CDR3 nucleotides: TGTGCTAGCAGCCTTGGCCGGGCTGGGGCCAACGTCCTGACTTTC. This codes for CASSLGRAGANVLTF.

This rearrangement joins TRBV7-2 to TRBJ2-7; a weak D match, TRBD2 (7 bases). Germline values: CDR1 SGHTA, CDR2 FQGNSA. The CDR3 extends over 14 amino acids. V was pared by 1 base and J by 6 bases, with 13 bases between. The DNA for the CDR3 is TGTGCCAGCAGCTTAGGCACAGGGAGGGCCGAGCAGTACTTC. It encodes CASSLGTGRAEQYF.

The CDR3 DNA sequence: TGTGCCATCAGTGAGGTAACTGGAAACACCATATATTTT. Translating gives CAISEVTGNTIYF. The rearrangement joins TRBV10-3 to TRBJ1-3; no firm D call. Trimming took off 2 bases at V and 2 bases at J, with 4 bases between the two ends. CDR1 is ENHRY and CDR2 is SYGVKD in the germline V gene. This CDR3 has 13 residues.

The genes are TRBV27 and TRBJ1-1; D is ambiguous. The CDR3 is 13 residues long. Germline assignment: CDR1 MNHEY and CDR2 SMNVEV (reference sequence). Trimming took 1 base from V and 6 from J, leaving 9 bases between them. The CDR3 DNA sequence: TGTGCCAGCAGTTTATTAGTCGGGGCTGAAGCTTTCTTT. Its protein product is CASSLLVGAEAFF.

V gene TRBV2 combines with J gene TRBJ2-1, with TRBD2 matching over 11 bases. With 4 bases clipped from V and 5 bases from J, the junction kept 10 bases outside the gene matches. This CDR3 contains 17 residues. The V gene's germline CDR1 is SNHLY and CDR2 FYNNEI. CDR3 coding DNA: TGTGCCAGCAGTGTTAGGGTAGCGGGAGGGCGGGACAATGAGCAGTTCTTC. Translated, it gives CASSVRVAGGRDNEQFF.

The chain has TRBV7-2 and TRBJ2-7, with 9 bases lining up with TRBD2. Germline assignment: CDR1 SGHTA and CDR2 FQGNSA. V shed 5 bases and J 6 bases; nucleotides not matched to a gene: 8. CDR3 length: 14 residues. Written as DNA, the CDR3 is TGTGCCAGCAGCCCTCCGGGACTAGCCCGCGAGCAGTACTTC. Translated: CASSPPGLAREQYF.

The rearrangement uses TRBV7-9 and TRBJ2-2, with 8 bases aligning to TRBD1. The CDR3 sequence is 17 residues long. From germline, CDR1 is SEHNR and CDR2 FQNEAQ (reference sequence). Trimming took 1 base from V and 5 from J; bases not matched to a gene: 9. In DNA, the CDR3 is TGTGCCAGCAGCTTAGAATTCAGGGGGCAATGGACCGGGGAGCTGTTTTTT. The encoded protein is CASSLEFRGQWTGELFF.

This clone came up a few times. This rearrangement joins TRBV14 to TRBJ2-7; unclear D gene. Trimming took 2 bases from V and 3 from J, leaving 14 bases between them. CDR3 length equals 15 residues. CDR1 and CDR2 from the germline V gene are SGHDN and FVKESK. In DNA, the CDR3 is TGTGCCAGCAGCCAACTGGAGAGGAGTTACTACGAGCAGTACTTC. Its protein product is CASSQLERSYYEQYF.

This sequence joins TRBV7-9 and TRBJ1-2; possible D gene TRBD1, 5 bases. The germline gives CDR1 SEHNR, CDR2 FQNEAQ (reference sequence). The CDR3 totals 14 residues. V lost 5 bases and J 8 bases, leaving 18 bases between the germline ends. This chain's CDR3 is CASSQRSGGGGYTF. The CDR3 DNA is TGTGCCAGCAGCCAACGTTCGGGGGGTGGCGGCTACACCTTC.

The gene calls are TRBV27 and TRBJ2-2, with 11 bases identical to TRBD2. CDR3 length: 17 amino acids. Germline V gives CDR1 MNHEY, CDR2 SMNVEV (reference sequence). With 5 bases clipped from V and 7 bases from J, the junction kept 12 bases outside the gene matches. The CDR3 region has the DNA TGTGCCAGCAGTACCTTAGCGGGAGGGCCTGTGAGCGGGGAGCTGTTTTTT. Translating gives CASSTLAGGPVSGELFF.